This TCR beta chain was found in a study of blood T cell repertoires in COVID-19. Study as a whole: The United States, Italy and Spain provided the acute and convalescent COVID-19 samples. From T cells, B-cell-depleted T cells, or PBMCs came the material, which was cDNA or gDNA.

Using immunoSEQ multiplex PCR, the repertoire was profiled, and TCRdb retains in-frame clones only, with some absent. The sample includes 310,000 or so clones, roughly 90% seen only once; the top ten take approximately 4%. CDR3 length: 15 residues. From germline, CDR1 is MNHNY and CDR2 SVGAGI (reference sequence). V lost 4 bases and J 1 base, leaving 11 bases between the germline ends. This receptor was identified in a woman between 50 and 59 years old with active or convalescent COVID-19. V is TRBV6-6 and J is TRBJ1-5; tentatively, D is TRBD1 (6 bases). The sample was peripheral blood. The CDR3 nucleotides are TGTGCCAGCAGTTCAACAGGGATAAGCAATCAGCCCCAGCATTTT. As protein: CASSSTGISNQPQHF.